The T cell receptor beta chain described here comes from a study of blood T cell repertoires in COVID-19. Background on the study: Some COVID-19 samples were acute and others convalescent; all came from the United States, Italy and Spain. Sources were T cells, B-cell-depleted T cells, or PBMCs; the material itself was cDNA or gDNA.

This clone was detected a few times. Germline lookup yields CDR1 SGHDN and CDR2 FVKESK. With 0 bases removed from V and 5 bases from J, the gap between germline ends came to 13 bases. This CDR3 spans 15 amino acids. How the authors handled the data: It was from reference gene primer amplification that nucleated cell counts were estimated. Sequencing was performed with immunoSEQ multiplex PCR; in TCRdb, only in-frame clones are kept and a portion is missing. V, J and clone size were drawn from that table, and D and trimming were deduced from the DNA. Of roughly 43,000 clones in the sample, around 86% were seen once.

The specimen was peripheral blood. The chain uses TRBV14 and TRBJ2-5, with D perhaps matching TRBD2 (6 bases). This TCR was recovered from a human donor in a cohort sampled during active COVID-19. This CDR3 reads CASSQEGGGMETQYF. The CDR3 nucleotides read TGTGCCAGCAGCCAAGAAGGTGGAGGGATGGAGACCCAGTACTTC.